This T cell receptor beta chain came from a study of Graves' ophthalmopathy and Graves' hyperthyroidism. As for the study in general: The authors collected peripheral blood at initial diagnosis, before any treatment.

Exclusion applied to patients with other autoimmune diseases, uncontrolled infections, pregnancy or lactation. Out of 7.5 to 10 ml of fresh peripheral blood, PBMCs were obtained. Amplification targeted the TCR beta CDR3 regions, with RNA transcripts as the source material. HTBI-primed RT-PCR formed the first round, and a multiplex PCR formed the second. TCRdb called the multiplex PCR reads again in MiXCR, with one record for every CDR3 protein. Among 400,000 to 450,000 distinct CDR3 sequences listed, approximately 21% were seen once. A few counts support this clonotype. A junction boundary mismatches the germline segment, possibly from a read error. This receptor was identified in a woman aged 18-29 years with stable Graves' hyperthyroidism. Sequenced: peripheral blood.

In DNA form, the CDR3 reads TGTGCCAGCAGTGACCTGGCCTCCCCATCCTCCGAGCAGTACTTC. Translated: CASSDLASPSSEQYF. V is TRBV6-1 and J is TRBJ2-7, with D uncertain. The CDR3 extends over 15 amino acids. The germline CDR1 and CDR2 sequences are MNHNS and SASEGT.